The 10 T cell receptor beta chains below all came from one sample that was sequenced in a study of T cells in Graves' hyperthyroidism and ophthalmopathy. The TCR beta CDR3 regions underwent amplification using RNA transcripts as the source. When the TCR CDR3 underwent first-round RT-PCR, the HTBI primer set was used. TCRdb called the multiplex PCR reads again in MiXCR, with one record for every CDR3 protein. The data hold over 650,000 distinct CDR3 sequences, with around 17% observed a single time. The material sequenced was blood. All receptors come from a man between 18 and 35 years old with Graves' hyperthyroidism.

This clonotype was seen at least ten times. This CDR3 reads CASTDDRGEEETQYF. The DNA for the CDR3 is TGTGCCAGCACCGACGACAGGGGAGAAGAAGAGACCCAGTACTTC. The gene calls are TRBV28 and TRBJ2-5; 8 nucleotides line up with TRBD1. Germline CDR1 reads MDHEN; CDR2 reads SYDVKM. The junction had 10 bases not matched to a gene; V was cut back by 7 bases and J by 3 bases. This CDR3 contains 15 residues.

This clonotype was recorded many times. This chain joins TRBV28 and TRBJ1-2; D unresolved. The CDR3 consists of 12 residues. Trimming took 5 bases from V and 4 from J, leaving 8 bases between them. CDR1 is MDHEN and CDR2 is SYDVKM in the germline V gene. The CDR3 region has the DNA TGTGCCAGCAGTGGCAGTTCCTATGGCTACACCTTC. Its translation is CASSGSSYGYTF.

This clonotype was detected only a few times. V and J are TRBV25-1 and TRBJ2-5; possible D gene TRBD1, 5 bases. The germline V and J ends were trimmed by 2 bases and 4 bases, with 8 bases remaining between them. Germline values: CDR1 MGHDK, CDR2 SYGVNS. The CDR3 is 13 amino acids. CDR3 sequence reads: CASSELGAETQYF. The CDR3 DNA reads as TGTGCCAGCAGTGAACTAGGGGCAGAGACCCAGTACTTC.

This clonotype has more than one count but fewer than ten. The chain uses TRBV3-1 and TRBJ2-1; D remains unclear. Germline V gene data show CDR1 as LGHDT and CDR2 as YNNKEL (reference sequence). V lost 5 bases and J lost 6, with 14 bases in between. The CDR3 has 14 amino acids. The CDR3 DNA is TGTGCCAGCAGCTTCCGAGGAGCCCCCAATGAGCAGTTCTTC. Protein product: CASSFRGAPNEQFF.

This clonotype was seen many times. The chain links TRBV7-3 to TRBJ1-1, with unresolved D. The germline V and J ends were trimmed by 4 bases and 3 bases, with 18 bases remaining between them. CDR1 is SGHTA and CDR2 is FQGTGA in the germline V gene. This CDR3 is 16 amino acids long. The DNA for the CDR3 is TGTGCCAGCAGCTCATATACCGGGCCCCGGGACACTGAAGCTTTCTTT. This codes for CASSSYTGPRDTEAFF.

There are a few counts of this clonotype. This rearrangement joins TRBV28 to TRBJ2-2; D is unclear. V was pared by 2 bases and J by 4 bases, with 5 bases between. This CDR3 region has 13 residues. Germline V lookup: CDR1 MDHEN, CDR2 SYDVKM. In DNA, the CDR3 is TGTGCCAGCAGTTTACCCTTCACCGGGGAGCTGTTTTTT. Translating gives CASSLPFTGELFF.

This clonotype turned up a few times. CDR3 protein: CASSRTSGRYEQYF. CDR3 bases: TGTGCCAGCAGTCGAACTAGCGGCCGCTACGAGCAGTACTTC. V and J are TRBV2 and TRBJ2-7; 8 bases are shared with TRBD2. Germline CDR1 reads SNHLY; CDR2 reads FYNNEI. This CDR3 is 14 amino acids long. Germline trimming cut 5 bases from V and 3 bases from J; bases unmatched to any gene: 6. Full variable domain (rest looked up from reference TRBV2 and TRBJ2-7): EPEVTQTPSHQVTQMGQEVILRCVPISNHLYFYWYRQILGQKVEFLVSFYNNEISEKSEIFDDQFSVERPDGSNFTLKIRSTKLEDSAMYFCASSRTSGRYEQYFGPGTRLTVT.

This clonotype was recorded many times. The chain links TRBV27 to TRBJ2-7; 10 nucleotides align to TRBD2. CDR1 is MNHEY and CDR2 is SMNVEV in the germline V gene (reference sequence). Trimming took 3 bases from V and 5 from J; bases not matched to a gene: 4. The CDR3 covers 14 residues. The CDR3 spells CASSFLAGADEQYF. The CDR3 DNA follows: TGTGCCAGCAGTTTTCTAGCGGGAGCGGACGAGCAGTACTTC.

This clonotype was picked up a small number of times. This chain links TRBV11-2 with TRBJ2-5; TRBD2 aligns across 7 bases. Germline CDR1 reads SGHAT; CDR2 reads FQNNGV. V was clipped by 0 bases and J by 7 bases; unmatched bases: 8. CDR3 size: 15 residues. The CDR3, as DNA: TGTGCCAGCAGCTTAGATCGGGACTACCCCAGGACCCAGTACTTC. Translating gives CASSLDRDYPRTQYF.

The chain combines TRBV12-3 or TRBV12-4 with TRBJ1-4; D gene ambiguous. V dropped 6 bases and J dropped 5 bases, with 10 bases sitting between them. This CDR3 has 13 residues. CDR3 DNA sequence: TGTGCCAGCAGCCCCTACAAGAATGAAAAACTGTTTTTT. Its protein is CASSPYKNEKLFF.